This entry lists 7 T cell receptor beta chains sequenced from one sample in a study of blood T cell repertoires in COVID-19. Clones were read by immunoSEQ multiplex PCR, and TCRdb kept only the in-frame ones, dropping some. Counted here are 150,000 to 170,000 clones, about 85% occurring once; the ten biggest clones make up 7% to 10%. Sequencing was done on a sample of peripheral blood. The receptors were sampled from a woman aged 55-69 years with COVID-19, enrolled during active disease.

V gene TRBV27 combines with J gene TRBJ1-5; a weak D match, TRBD1 (5 bases). V lost 6 bases, J lost 0 bases, and 12 bases lay in between. The CDR3 loop spans 15 amino acids. CDR1 and CDR2 (germline): MNHEY, SMNVEV (reference sequence). The CDR3 region is CASRITGYSNQPQHF. The CDR3, as DNA: TGTGCCAGCAGGATCACAGGATATAGCAATCAGCCCCAGCATTTT.

The rearrangement uses TRBV5-1 and TRBJ2-5, with 8 bases that match TRBD1. The CDR3 runs to 13 residues. CDR1 is SGHRS, CDR2 YFSETQ, per germline. J was trimmed by 5 bases and V by 5 bases; bases with no gene match: 5. The CDR3 nucleotides are TGCGCCAGCAGATTGACAGGGGTGGAGACCCAGTACTTC. It encodes CASRLTGVETQYF.

CDR3 region: CASSLWTGVGYTF. CDR3 in DNA: TGCGCCAGCAGCCTCTGGACAGGGGTTGGCTACACCTTC. The V call is TRBV5-1, the J call TRBJ1-2; 9 bases are a match to TRBD1. The germline V gene encodes CDR1 SGHRS and CDR2 YFSETQ. This CDR3 contains 13 residues. V shed 4 bases, J shed 7 bases, and the junction held 5 bases outside the gene matches.

This chain joins TRBV7-6 and TRBJ2-7, with TRBD1 matching over 11 bases. The CDR3 is made up of 16 amino acids. CDR1 and CDR2 (germline): SGHVS, FNYEAQ. The trim removed 4 bases at V and 4 bases at J, leaving 9 bases unmatched. CDR3 sequence reads: CASSSPTGTGGYEQYF. In DNA, the CDR3 is TGTGCCAGCAGCTCGCCCACCGGGACAGGGGGTTACGAGCAGTACTTC.

The chain is built from TRBV11-2 and TRBJ1-6; TRBD1 matches at 9 bases. CDR1 and CDR2 (germline): SGHAT, FQNNGV. The trim removed 1 base at V and 6 bases at J, leaving 1 base unmatched. The CDR3 spans 15 residues. CDR3 amino acids: CASSLGTGVNSPLHF. CDR3 nucleotides: TGTGCCAGCAGCTTAGGGACAGGGGTTAATTCACCCCTCCACTTT.

The rearrangement uses TRBV3-1 (or the pseudogene TRBV3-2) and TRBJ1-2; 11 bases agree with TRBD1. V lost 4 bases, J lost 8 bases, and 9 bases stayed unmatched. Germline lookup yields CDR1 LGHDT and CDR2 YNNKEL (reference sequence). This CDR3 spans 15 amino acids. The CDR3 spells CASSPQDRGQVGYTF. CDR3 coding DNA: TGTGCCAGCAGCCCCCAGGACAGGGGGCAGGTGGGCTACACCTTC.

In this sample, this clone turned up once. This chain uses TRBV9 with TRBJ1-5; 7 positions agree with TRBD1. The CDR3 has 19 amino acids. Germline values: CDR1 SGDLS, CDR2 YYNGEE. V was clipped by 3 bases and J by 0 bases; unmatched bases: 15. The CDR3: CASSGWDSYSSYSNQPQHF. Written as DNA, the CDR3 is TGTGCCAGCAGCGGCTGGGACAGTTATTCATCGTATAGCAATCAGCCCCAGCATTTT.